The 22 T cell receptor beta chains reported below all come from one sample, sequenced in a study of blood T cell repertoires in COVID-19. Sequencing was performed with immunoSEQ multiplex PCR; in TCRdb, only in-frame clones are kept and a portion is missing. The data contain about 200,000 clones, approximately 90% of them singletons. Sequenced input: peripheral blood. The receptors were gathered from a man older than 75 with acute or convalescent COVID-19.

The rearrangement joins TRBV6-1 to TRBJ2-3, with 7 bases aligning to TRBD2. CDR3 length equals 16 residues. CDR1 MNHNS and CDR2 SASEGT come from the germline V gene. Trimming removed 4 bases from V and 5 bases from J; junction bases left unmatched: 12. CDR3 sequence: CASSVRSGTSGDTQYF. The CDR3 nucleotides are TGTGCCAGCAGTGTAAGGAGCGGGACCTCAGGAGATACGCAGTATTTT.

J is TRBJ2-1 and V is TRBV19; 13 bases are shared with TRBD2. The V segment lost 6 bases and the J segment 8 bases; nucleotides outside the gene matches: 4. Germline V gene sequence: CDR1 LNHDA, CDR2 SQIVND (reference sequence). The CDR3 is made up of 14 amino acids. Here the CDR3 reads CASSQLAGGDEQFF. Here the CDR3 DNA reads TGTGCCAGTAGCCAACTAGCGGGAGGGGATGAGCAGTTCTTC.

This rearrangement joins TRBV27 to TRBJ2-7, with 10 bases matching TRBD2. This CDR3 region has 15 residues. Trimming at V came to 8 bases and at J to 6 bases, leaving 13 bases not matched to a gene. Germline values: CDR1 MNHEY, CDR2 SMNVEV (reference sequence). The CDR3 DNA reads TGTGCCAGCCAAAATTTGGCTAGCGGGAGTTCCGAGCAGTACTTC. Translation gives CASQNLASGSSEQYF.

The CDR3 reads CATSVAGHEQFF. In nucleotides, the CDR3 is TGTGCCACCAGTGTCGCGGGCCACGAGCAGTTCTTC. This chain joins TRBV24-1 and TRBJ2-1; TRBD2 might be the D (5 bases). V gave up 5 bases and J gave up 10 bases, with 11 bases separating them. Germline CDR1 and CDR2: KGHDR and SFDVKD. This CDR3 region has 12 residues.

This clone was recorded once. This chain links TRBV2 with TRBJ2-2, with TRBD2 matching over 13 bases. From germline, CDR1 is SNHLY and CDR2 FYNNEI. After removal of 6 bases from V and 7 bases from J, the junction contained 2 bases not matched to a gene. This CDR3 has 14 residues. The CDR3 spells CASSTSGRDGELFF. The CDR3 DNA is TGTGCCAGCAGCACTAGCGGGAGGGACGGGGAGCTGTTTTTT.

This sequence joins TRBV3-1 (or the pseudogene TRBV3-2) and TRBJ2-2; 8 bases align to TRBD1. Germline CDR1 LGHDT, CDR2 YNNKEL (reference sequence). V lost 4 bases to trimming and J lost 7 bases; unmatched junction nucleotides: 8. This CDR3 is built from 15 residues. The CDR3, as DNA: TGTGCCAGCAGCCTCGAGACAGGGGTCGGCGGGGAGCTGTTTTTT. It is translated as CASSLETGVGGELFF.

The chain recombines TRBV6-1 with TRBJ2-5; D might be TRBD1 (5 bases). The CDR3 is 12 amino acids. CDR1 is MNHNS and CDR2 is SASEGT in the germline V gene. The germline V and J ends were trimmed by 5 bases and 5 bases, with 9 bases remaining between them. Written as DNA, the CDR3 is TGTGCCAGCAGTTCCAGGGCCGAGACCCAGTACTTC. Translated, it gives CASSSRAETQYF.

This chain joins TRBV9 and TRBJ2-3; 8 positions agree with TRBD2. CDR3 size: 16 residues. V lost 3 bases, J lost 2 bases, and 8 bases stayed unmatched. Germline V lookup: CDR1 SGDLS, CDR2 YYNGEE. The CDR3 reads CASSGFLAGSTDTQYF. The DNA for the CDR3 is TGTGCCAGCAGCGGGTTCTTAGCGGGGTCCACAGATACGCAGTATTTT.

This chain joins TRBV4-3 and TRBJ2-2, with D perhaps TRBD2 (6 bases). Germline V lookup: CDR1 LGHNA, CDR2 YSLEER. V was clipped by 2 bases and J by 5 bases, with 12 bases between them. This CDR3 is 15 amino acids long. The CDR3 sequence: CASSQISGRTGELFF. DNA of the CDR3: TGCGCCAGCAGCCAAATTAGCGGACGGACCGGGGAGCTGTTTTTT.

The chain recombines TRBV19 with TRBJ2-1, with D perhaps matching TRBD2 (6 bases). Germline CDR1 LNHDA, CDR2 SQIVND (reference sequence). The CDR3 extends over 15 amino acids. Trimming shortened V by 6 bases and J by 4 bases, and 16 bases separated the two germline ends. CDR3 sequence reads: CASSSRGPVYNEQFF. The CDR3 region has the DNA TGTGCCAGTAGCTCGCGGGGCCCTGTTTACAATGAGCAGTTCTTC.

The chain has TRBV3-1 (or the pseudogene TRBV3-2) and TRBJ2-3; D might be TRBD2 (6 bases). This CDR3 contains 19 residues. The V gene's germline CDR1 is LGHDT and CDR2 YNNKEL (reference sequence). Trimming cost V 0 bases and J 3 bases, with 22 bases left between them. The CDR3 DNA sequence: TGTGCCAGCAGCCAAGAAGGAGGGAGACTCCCGCGGCTAACAGATACGCAGTATTTT. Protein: CASSQEGGRLPRLTDTQYF.

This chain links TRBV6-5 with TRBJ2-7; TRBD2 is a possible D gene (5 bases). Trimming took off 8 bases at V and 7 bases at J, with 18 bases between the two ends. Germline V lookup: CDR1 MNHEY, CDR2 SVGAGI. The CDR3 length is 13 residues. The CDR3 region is CASAGAHSKEQYV. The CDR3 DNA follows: TGTGCCAGCGCGGGCGCCCACTCGAAGGAGCAGTACGTC.

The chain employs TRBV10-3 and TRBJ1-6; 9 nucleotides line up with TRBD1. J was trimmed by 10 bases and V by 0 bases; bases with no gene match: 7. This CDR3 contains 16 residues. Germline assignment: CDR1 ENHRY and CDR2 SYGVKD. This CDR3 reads CAISESSRTGESPLHF. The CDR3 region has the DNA TGTGCCATCAGTGAGTCGAGCAGGACAGGGGAATCACCCCTCCACTTT.

CDR3 sequence: CALAGQGAPYGYTF. CDR3 in DNA: TGTGCCCTCGCGGGACAGGGGGCACCCTATGGCTACACCTTC. The chain joins TRBV30 to TRBJ1-2; 12 bases are a match to TRBD1. This CDR3 comprises 14 residues. Germline assignment: CDR1 GTSNPN and CDR2 SVGIG (reference sequence). With V trimmed by 8 bases and J by 4 bases, 8 bases remained unmatched.

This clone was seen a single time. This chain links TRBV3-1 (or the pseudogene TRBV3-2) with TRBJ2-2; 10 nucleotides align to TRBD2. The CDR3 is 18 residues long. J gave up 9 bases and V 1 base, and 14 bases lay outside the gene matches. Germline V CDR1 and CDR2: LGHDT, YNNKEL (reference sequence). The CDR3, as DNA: TGTGCCAGCAGCCAAGGAGCGTGGGCTAGCGGGAGTTTAAGGGAGCTGTTTTTT. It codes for CASSQGAWASGSLRELFF.

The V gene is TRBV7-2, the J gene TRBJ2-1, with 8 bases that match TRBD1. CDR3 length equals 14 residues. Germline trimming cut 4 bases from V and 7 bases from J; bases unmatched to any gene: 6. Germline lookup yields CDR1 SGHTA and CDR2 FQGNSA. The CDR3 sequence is CASSSGQGVNEQFF. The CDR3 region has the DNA TGTGCCAGCAGCTCAGGACAGGGAGTTAATGAGCAGTTCTTC.

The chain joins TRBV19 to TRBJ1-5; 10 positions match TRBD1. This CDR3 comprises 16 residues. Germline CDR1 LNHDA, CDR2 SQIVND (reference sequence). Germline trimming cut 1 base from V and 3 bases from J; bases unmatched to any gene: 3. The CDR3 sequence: CASSIVGTGANQPQHF. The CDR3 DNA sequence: TGTGCCAGTAGTATAGTGGGGACAGGGGCCAATCAGCCCCAGCATTTT.

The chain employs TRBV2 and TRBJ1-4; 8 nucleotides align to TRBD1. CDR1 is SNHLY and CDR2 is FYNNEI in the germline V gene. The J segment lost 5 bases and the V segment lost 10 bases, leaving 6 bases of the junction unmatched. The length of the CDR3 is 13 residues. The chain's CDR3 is CAKKGQENEKLFF. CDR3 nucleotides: TGTGCCAAAAAGGGACAGGAGAATGAAAAACTGTTTTTT.

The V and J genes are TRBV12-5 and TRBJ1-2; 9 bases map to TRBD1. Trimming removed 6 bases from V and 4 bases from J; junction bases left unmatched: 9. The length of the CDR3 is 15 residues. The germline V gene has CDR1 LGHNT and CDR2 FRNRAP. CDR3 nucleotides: TGTGCTAGTGGGGTCGGGACAGGGCAATTCTATGGCTACACCTTC. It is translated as CASGVGTGQFYGYTF.

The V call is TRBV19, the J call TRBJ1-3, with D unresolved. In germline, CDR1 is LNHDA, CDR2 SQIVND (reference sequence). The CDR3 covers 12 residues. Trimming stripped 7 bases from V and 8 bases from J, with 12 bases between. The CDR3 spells CASTSRRDTIYF. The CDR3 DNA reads TGTGCCAGTACCTCCCGGCGGGACACCATATATTTT.

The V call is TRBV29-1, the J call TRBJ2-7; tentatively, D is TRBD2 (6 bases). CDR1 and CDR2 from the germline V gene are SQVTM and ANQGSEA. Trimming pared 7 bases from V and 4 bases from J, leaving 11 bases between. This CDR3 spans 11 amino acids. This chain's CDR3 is CSAQGGYEQYF. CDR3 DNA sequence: TGCAGCGCTCAAGGAGGGTACGAGCAGTACTTC.

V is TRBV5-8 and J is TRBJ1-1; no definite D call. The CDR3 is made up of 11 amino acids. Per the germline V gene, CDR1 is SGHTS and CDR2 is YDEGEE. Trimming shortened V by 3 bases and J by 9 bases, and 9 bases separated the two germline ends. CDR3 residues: CASSSSRKAFF. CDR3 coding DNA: TGTGCCAGCAGCTCGAGCCGAAAAGCTTTCTTT.